This T cell receptor beta chain comes out of a study of T cells in Graves' hyperthyroidism and ophthalmopathy. Whole-study findings and limits: The blood repertoire included most of the expanded thyroid clonotypes above 0.001.

Germline trimming cut 0 bases from V and 4 bases from J; bases unmatched to any gene: 2. CDR1 is MNHEY and CDR2 is SVGAGI in the germline V gene. The CDR3 spans 15 residues. The investigators amplified TCR beta CDR3 regions from RNA transcripts. The study used the HTBI primer set for a first-round RT-PCR of the TCR CDR3. TCRdb fed the multiplex PCR reads into MiXCR, producing one record per CDR3 protein. The repertoire includes about 180,000 distinct CDR3 sequences, 17% of them detected once, and about 31% sits in the top ten. Over 18 months, lack of ophthalmopathy progression marked Graves' hyperthyroidism as stable. Lactation, pregnancy, other autoimmune disease or uncontrolled infection excluded patients. It was 10 ml of fresh peripheral blood that supplied the PBMCs. This clonotype was counted at least ten times. Antigen unknown.

Sequencing was performed on blood. The clonotype comes from a woman aged 45-65 years with Graves' hyperthyroidism. This chain uses TRBV6-5 with TRBJ2-7; 11 nucleotides match TRBD1. For the CDR3, the DNA is TGTGCCAGCAGTTACTCGGGACAGGGGGTTTACGAGCAGTACTTC. Its translation is CASSYSGQGVYEQYF.